The 8 T cell receptor beta chains below come from one sample, sequenced in a study of OX40 agonist ivuxolimab in advanced cancers. Libraries were prepared by immunoSEQ multiplex PCR; TCRdb keeps only in-frame clonotypes and omits some of them. The sample has about 38,000 clones, 80% to 85% seen once. Sample: CD4+ or CD8+ T cells sorted from blood, taken in a trial of the OX40 agonist ivuxolimab. Source of these receptors: an adult with an advanced solid tumor such as melanoma, head and neck, liver or kidney cancer.

V gene TRBV19 combines with J gene TRBJ2-7; TRBD1 is a possible D gene (6 bases). The CDR3 has 13 residues. From germline, CDR1 is LNHDA and CDR2 SQIVND (reference sequence). The V and J ends lost 3 bases and 4 bases respectively, with 10 bases between them. This CDR3 is CASSIPGEYEQYF. The DNA of the CDR3 is TGTGCCAGTAGTATCCCAGGGGAATACGAGCAGTACTTC.

This clone has a handful of counts. The chain couples TRBV5-1 to TRBJ1-1; no reliable D call. Per germline, CDR1 SGHRS and CDR2 YFSETQ. This CDR3 region has 13 residues. The V gene lost 0 bases and the J gene lost 6 bases, with 9 bases spanning the gap. This chain's CDR3 is CASSLASSPEAFF. The CDR3 bases are TGCGCCAGCAGCTTGGCCAGCAGCCCTGAAGCTTTCTTT.

V usage is TRBV29-1 and J usage is TRBJ2-5; D unclear. The CDR3 is 14 amino acids. Trimming left V 6 bases short and J 1 base short, with 15 bases between. CDR1 and CDR2 from the germline V gene are SQVTM and ANQGSEA. CDR3 in amino acids: CSVLTPNVQETQYF. CDR3 sequence (DNA): TGCAGCGTCTTGACACCCAACGTCCAAGAGACCCAGTACTTC.

The V call is TRBV7-8, the J call TRBJ2-3, with TRBD1 matching over 9 bases. CDR1 is SGHVS, CDR2 FQNEAQ, per germline. This CDR3 comprises 14 residues. The J segment lost 5 bases and the V segment lost 5 bases, leaving 5 bases of the junction unmatched. The CDR3 DNA reads as TGTGCCAGCAGCCCGGACAGGGGACTAGATACGCAGTATTTT. It encodes CASSPDRGLDTQYF.

This chain joins TRBV6-1 and TRBJ2-1, with unresolved D. V gave up 1 base and J gave up 4 bases, with 11 bases separating them. In germline, CDR1 is MNHNS, CDR2 SASEGT. This CDR3 region has 15 residues. The CDR3 sequence is CASSEDPSPYNEQFF. The CDR3 DNA sequence: TGTGCCAGCAGTGAAGACCCGAGCCCATACAATGAGCAGTTCTTC.

The gene calls are TRBV6-6 and TRBJ2-7; D not certain. The CDR3 is made up of 11 amino acids. Germline V gene data show CDR1 as MNHNY and CDR2 as SVGAGI (reference sequence). V dropped 6 bases and J dropped 6 bases, with 9 bases sitting between them. The DNA of the CDR3 is TGTGCCAGCAGGGTCTATGGCGAGCAGTACTTC. Its translation is CASRVYGEQYF.

The chain is built from TRBV20-1 and TRBJ1-2; maybe TRBD1 (6 bases). Trimming removed 3 bases from V and 10 bases from J, with 6 bases in between. This CDR3 spans 9 amino acids. Germline V lookup: CDR1 DFQATT, CDR2 SNEGSKA (reference sequence). The CDR3 DNA follows: TGCAGTGCTAGGGGGGCCTACACCTTC. Translating gives CSARGAYTF.

The chain links TRBV10-3 to TRBJ2-5, with D possibly being TRBD2 (6 bases). CDR3 length: 14 amino acids. From germline, CDR1 is ENHRY and CDR2 SYGVKD. The V and J ends lost 2 bases and 2 bases respectively, with 9 bases between them. The CDR3: CAISEHAGQETQYF. For the CDR3, the DNA is TGTGCCATCAGTGAGCACGCGGGACAAGAGACCCAGTACTTC.